Each of the 31 T cell receptor beta chains below was sequenced from the same sample in a study of blood T cell repertoires in COVID-19. Some clones are missing from TCRdb's copy, which holds only in-frame ones; the method was immunoSEQ multiplex PCR. In the table there are about 90,000 clones, approximately 88% of which are singletons. Sequenced sample: peripheral blood. These receptors were obtained from a man in his fifties with COVID-19, enrolled during active disease.

This sequence joins TRBV24-1 and TRBJ1-2; the D gene is possibly TRBD1 (5 bases). The CDR3 is 14 amino acids. Trimming shortened V by 3 bases and J by 5 bases, and 12 bases separated the two germline ends. CDR1 is KGHDR, CDR2 SFDVKD, per germline. CDR3 protein: CATSDTTGFYGYTF. DNA of the CDR3: TGTGCCACCAGTGATACCACAGGTTTTTATGGCTACACCTTC.

The V call is TRBV7-2, the J call TRBJ1-1; TRBD1 matches at 8 bases. The V gene end was trimmed by 5 bases and the J gene end by 2 bases; junction bases not matched to a gene: 13. The germline V gene encodes CDR1 SGHTA and CDR2 FQGNSA. The CDR3 consists of 17 residues. The CDR3 nucleotides are TGTGCCAGCAGCGTCCGACCTCCGGGACAGGTAAACACTGAAGCTTTCTTT. Translated: CASSVRPPGQVNTEAFF.

The chain couples TRBV5-1 to TRBJ1-4; TRBD1 agrees at 7 bases. V lost 2 bases and J lost 4; bases outside the gene matches: 5. This CDR3 spans 15 amino acids. Germline CDR1 reads SGHRS; CDR2 reads YFSETQ. The CDR3 sequence: CASSFWGQHNEKLFF. CDR3 DNA sequence: TGCGCCAGCAGCTTTTGGGGACAGCATAATGAAAAACTGTTTTTT.

V gene TRBV9 combines with J gene TRBJ1-1; no clear D. The CDR3 loop spans 14 amino acids. The germline gives CDR1 SGDLS, CDR2 YYNGEE. The V gene lost 3 bases and the J gene lost 0 bases, with 9 bases spanning the gap. CDR3 sequence: CASSEADMNTEAFF. CDR3 bases: TGTGCCAGCAGCGAGGCCGACATGAACACTGAAGCTTTCTTT.

This sequence joins TRBV2 and TRBJ1-5; no clear D gene. The V gene lost 8 bases and the J gene lost 4 bases, with 12 bases spanning the gap. CDR1 and CDR2 (germline): SNHLY, FYNNEI. The CDR3 contains 13 residues. CDR3 residues: CASGLGGNQPQHF. In nucleotides, the CDR3 is TGTGCCAGCGGGTTGGGAGGGAATCAGCCCCAGCATTTT.

The V gene is TRBV15, the J gene TRBJ2-5, with unresolved D. Looked up from germline, CDR1 is LNHNV and CDR2 is YYDKDF (reference sequence). The CDR3 is made up of 15 amino acids. Trimming took off 0 bases at V and 5 bases at J, with 13 bases between the two ends. CDR3 coding DNA: TGTGCCACCAGCAGAGATGACTTGCAGAGGGAGACCCAGTACTTC. As protein: CATSRDDLQRETQYF.

The rearrangement joins TRBV30 to TRBJ2-2; D is unresolved. V was trimmed by 0 bases and J by 1 base, leaving 6 bases between them. CDR3 length: 14 amino acids. Germline V gene lookup returns CDR1 GTSNPN and CDR2 SVGIG (reference sequence). The CDR3 loop reads CAWSVLKNTGELFF. Written as DNA, the CDR3 is TGTGCCTGGAGTGTACTAAAGAACACCGGGGAGCTGTTTTTT.

Only a few counts were recorded for this clone. The J gene is TRBJ2-7, the V gene TRBV7-9; D is perhaps TRBD1 (5 bases). Trimming shortened V by 4 bases and J by 3 bases, and 10 bases separated the two germline ends. Germline V gives CDR1 SEHNR, CDR2 FQNEAQ (reference sequence). CDR3 length: 13 amino acids. The CDR3, as DNA: TGTGCCAGCAGCTCGCAGGGCGGCTACGAGCAGTACTTC. Translating it yields CASSSQGGYEQYF.

The chain has TRBV4-2 and TRBJ1-5; 7 nucleotides agree with TRBD1. Per the germline V gene, CDR1 is LGHNA and CDR2 is YNFKEQ. Losses at the gene ends were 3 bases for V and 4 bases for J; bases not matched to a gene: 6. This CDR3 spans 15 amino acids. This chain's CDR3 is CASSQGATGNQPQHF. The DNA for the CDR3 is TGTGCCAGCAGCCAGGGGGCGACAGGGAATCAGCCCCAGCATTTT.

This chain links TRBV4-1 with TRBJ2-1; TRBD1 matches at 7 bases. CDR1 and CDR2 from the germline V gene are MGHRA and YSYEKL. The CDR3 runs to 15 residues. V dropped 4 bases and J dropped 4; count of bases not matched to a gene: 7. The CDR3 is CASSPTGMAYNEQFF. The CDR3, as DNA: TGCGCCAGCAGCCCGACAGGGATGGCATACAATGAGCAGTTCTTC.

J is TRBJ1-1 and V is TRBV29-1; D perhaps matches TRBD1 (5 bases). Trimming stripped 6 bases from V and 1 base from J, with 15 bases between. Germline V lookup: CDR1 SQVTM, CDR2 ANQGSEA. This CDR3 contains 14 residues. CDR3 nucleotides: TGCAGCGTCACAACCGACGGGGGGAACACTGAAGCTTTCTTT. It is translated as CSVTTDGGNTEAFF.

This chain connects TRBV7-3 to TRBJ2-3; a weak D match, TRBD1 (7 bases). This CDR3 is 15 amino acids long. V shed 3 bases and J shed 4 bases, with 14 bases lying between them. Germline loops: CDR1 SGHTA, CDR2 FQGTGA. CDR3: CASSFPGGGADTQYF. The CDR3, as DNA: TGTGCCAGCAGCTTCCCAGGGGGAGGCGCAGATACGCAGTATTTT.

The V and J genes are TRBV6-1 and TRBJ1-2; no reliable D call. CDR3 size: 14 residues. V was shortened by 0 bases and J by 7 bases, with 12 bases between the two germline ends. Germline V gives CDR1 MNHNS, CDR2 SASEGT. The CDR3 protein is CASSEARGRAGYTF. In DNA form, the CDR3 reads TGTGCCAGCAGTGAAGCGCGAGGAAGAGCTGGCTACACCTTC.

This chain links TRBV7-9 with TRBJ2-1; D gene unclear. The germline CDR1 and CDR2 sequences are SEHNR and FQNEAQ (reference sequence). V lost 5 bases and J lost 4, with 15 bases in between. This CDR3 spans 15 amino acids. CDR3 protein: CASSLGATDYNEQFF. The CDR3 nucleotides read TGTGCCAGCAGCCTAGGAGCGACTGATTACAATGAGCAGTTCTTC.

The chain links TRBV15 to TRBJ1-1, with 9 bases aligning to TRBD1. Germline CDR1 is LNHNV and CDR2 is YYDKDF (reference sequence). The CDR3 is 15 residues long. J was trimmed by 6 bases and V by 1 base; bases with no gene match: 6. The CDR3 DNA follows: TGTGCCACCAGCAGAGCAAACAGGGGGCCTGCTGAAGCTTTCTTT. Protein: CATSRANRGPAEAFF. Based on the CDR3 plus reference TRBV15 and TRBJ1-1, the full variable domain is DAMVIQNPRYQVTQFGKPVTLSCSQTLNHNVMYWYQQKSSQAPKLLFHYYDKDFNNEADTPDNFQSRRPNTSFCFLDIRSPGLGDTAMYLCATSRANRGPAEAFFGQGTRLTVV.

V usage is TRBV5-1 and J usage is TRBJ2-2, with D hard to call. This CDR3 is built from 16 residues. Germline values: CDR1 SGHRS, CDR2 YFSETQ. V was cut by 1 base and J by 0 bases, with 10 bases left in between. As DNA, the CDR3 is TGCGCCAGCAGCTTGTCTGCTGCGTCGAACACCGGGGAGCTGTTTTTT. It encodes CASSLSAASNTGELFF. The entire variable domain, with the rest obtained from reference TRBV5-1 and TRBJ2-2, is as follows: KAGVTQTPRYLIKTRGQQVTLSCSPISGHRSVSWYQQTPGQGLQFLFEYFSETQRNKGNFPGRFSGRQFSNSRSEMNVSTLELGDSALYLCASSLSAASNTGELFFGEGSRLTVL.

CDR3: CASSLTGDSYEQYF. CDR3 sequence (DNA): TGTGCCAGCAGCTTAACGGGGGACTCGTACGAGCAGTACTTC. V is TRBV7-3 and J is TRBJ2-7, with a weak D call TRBD2 (6 bases). CDR1 SGHTA and CDR2 FQGTGA come from the germline V gene. CDR3 size: 14 residues. The ends were cut back, 0 bases at V and 4 bases at J, with 10 bases in the middle.

This chain connects TRBV2 to TRBJ1-5; perhaps TRBD1 as D (5 bases). The V end was cut by 5 bases, the J end by 2 bases, with 13 bases between. Germline CDR1 reads SNHLY; CDR2 reads FYNNEI. The CDR3 contains 15 residues. CDR3 amino acids: CASSPTAGGNQPQHF. The CDR3 region has the DNA TGTGCCAGCAGTCCGACAGCCGGTGGCAATCAGCCCCAGCATTTT.

The chain combines TRBV5-1 with TRBJ1-1, with D possibly TRBD1 on 5 matching bases. Germline lookup yields CDR1 SGHRS and CDR2 YFSETQ. The CDR3 contains 13 residues. V was trimmed by 4 bases and J by 4 bases, leaving 11 bases between them. The CDR3 loop reads CASSHTGGTEAFF. For the CDR3, the DNA is TGCGCCAGCAGCCATACGGGGGGCACTGAAGCTTTCTTT.

The chain recombines TRBV7-3 with TRBJ2-2; TRBD1 agrees at 7 bases. The V gene's germline CDR1 is SGHTA and CDR2 FQGTGA. The CDR3 sequence is 15 residues long. V dropped 4 bases and J dropped 2; count of bases not matched to a gene: 4. CDR3 amino acids: CASSSTGVNTGELFF. CDR3 DNA sequence: TGTGCCAGCAGCTCTACAGGGGTTAACACCGGGGAGCTGTTTTTT.

The V and J genes are TRBV19 and TRBJ2-7; 9 nucleotides agree with TRBD1. CDR1 is LNHDA, CDR2 SQIVND, per germline (reference sequence). This CDR3 is built from 14 residues. V was pared by 8 bases and J by 2 bases, with 7 bases of the junction left unmatched. Here the CDR3 reads CASGSGTGTYEQYF. CDR3 bases: TGTGCCAGTGGATCCGGGACAGGGACCTACGAGCAGTACTTC. Looking up the rest from reference TRBV19 and TRBJ2-7 gives the full variable domain: DGGITQSPKYLFRKEGQNVTLSCEQNLNHDAMYWYRQDPGQGLRLIYYSQIVNDFQKGDIAEGYSVSREKKESFPLTVTSAQKNPTAFYLCASGSGTGTYEQYFGPGTRLTVT.

A word on this clone: The junction and the germline gene differ at one end; a read error may be behind it. The chain is built from TRBV19 and TRBJ2-5; 10 bases are shared with TRBD1. This CDR3 contains 15 residues. Germline CDR1 reads LNHDA; CDR2 reads SQIVND (reference sequence). CDR3 sequence: CASSMGDRGQVTQYF. The CDR3, as DNA: TGTGCCAGTAGTATGGGAGACAGGGGGCAAGTGACCCAGTACTTC.

The chain carries TRBV14 and TRBJ2-7; TRBD2 agrees at 11 bases. V lost 4 bases to trimming and J lost 3 bases; unmatched junction nucleotides: 5. The CDR3 length is 15 residues. The germline gives CDR1 SGHDN, CDR2 FVKESK. In DNA, the CDR3 is TGTGCCAGCAGCCCCCGACTAGCGGGGTTCTACGAGCAGTACTTC. Translation gives CASSPRLAGFYEQYF. Full variable domain (remainder filled in from reference TRBV14 and TRBJ2-7): EAGVTQFPSHSVIEKGQTVTLRCDPISGHDNLYWYRRVMGKEIKFLLHFVKESKQDESGMPNNRFLAERTGGTYSTLKVQPAELEDSGVYFCASSPRLAGFYEQYFGPGTRLTVT.

This chain uses TRBV6-5 with TRBJ2-7, with TRBD2 matching over 8 bases. The CDR3 is made up of 14 amino acids. Germline CDR1 reads MNHEY; CDR2 reads SVGAGI. V shed 8 bases, J shed 0 bases, and the junction held 6 bases outside the gene matches. In DNA, the CDR3 is TGTGCCAGCCCCGGGGGGGGTTCCTCCTACGAGCAGTACTTC. This translates into CASPGGGSSYEQYF.

The chain employs TRBV13 and TRBJ1-2, with 9 bases identical to TRBD1. Germline trimming cut 0 bases from V and 3 bases from J; bases unmatched to any gene: 5. Germline V gene sequence: CDR1 PRHDT, CDR2 FYEKMQ (reference sequence). CDR3 length: 16 amino acids. The CDR3 reads CASSLGDRGNYYGYTF. CDR3 coding DNA: TGTGCCAGCAGCTTAGGCGACAGGGGGAACTACTATGGCTACACCTTC.

The rearrangement links TRBV7-9 to TRBJ2-5; unclear D gene. CDR1 is SEHNR and CDR2 is FQNEAQ in the germline V gene (reference sequence). This CDR3 has 13 amino acids. V lost 4 bases, J lost 2 bases, and 8 bases lay in between. The CDR3 reads CASSSGRQETQYF. The CDR3 bases are TGTGCCAGCAGCTCTGGGCGTCAAGAGACCCAGTACTTC. The full variable domain, rest sourced from reference TRBV7-9 and TRBJ2-5, is DTGVSQNPRHKITKRGQNVTFRCDPISEHNRLYWYRQTLGQGPEFLTYFQNEAQLEKSRLLSDRFSAERPKGSFSTLEIQRTEQGDSAMYLCASSSGRQETQYFGPGTRLLVL.

The chain couples TRBV5-4 to TRBJ1-2; TRBD1 aligns across 8 bases. This CDR3 spans 13 amino acids. Trimming removed 4 bases from V and 6 bases from J; junction bases left unmatched: 5. Germline loops: CDR1 SGHNT, CDR2 YYREEE (reference sequence). This CDR3 is CASSTDRADGYTF. The CDR3 nucleotides read TGTGCCAGCAGCACGGACAGGGCCGATGGCTACACCTTC.

The V call is TRBV19, the J call TRBJ2-5; 10 bases match TRBD2. The CDR3 totals 15 residues. Germline V gene data show CDR1 as LNHDA and CDR2 as SQIVND (reference sequence). V was clipped by 6 bases and J by 0 bases; unmatched bases: 4. For the CDR3, the DNA is TGTGCCAGTAGGAGTAGCGGGGGGTACCAAGAGACCCAGTACTTC. This encodes CASRSSGGYQETQYF. Complete variable domain (other parts from reference TRBV19 and TRBJ2-5): DGGITQSPKYLFRKEGQNVTLSCEQNLNHDAMYWYRQDPGQGLRLIYYSQIVNDFQKGDIAEGYSVSREKKESFPLTVTSAQKNPTAFYLCASRSSGGYQETQYFGPGTRLLVL.

This clone has just one count. The genes are TRBV11-2 and TRBJ1-2, with 7 bases that match TRBD1. CDR1 is SGHAT, CDR2 FQNNGV, per germline. This CDR3 comprises 13 residues. The ends lost 5 bases at V and 4 bases at J; junction bases unmatched: 4. The CDR3 nucleotides read TGTGCCAGCAGCCTGGGACAGACCTATGGCTACACCTTC. This translates into CASSLGQTYGYTF.

Comments on this clone: Possible read error: a much larger clone is one base away. This chain links TRBV6-5 with TRBJ2-7; 7 bases align to TRBD1. The ends lost 2 bases at V and 3 bases at J; junction bases unmatched: 7. Germline-derived CDR1 and CDR2 are MNHEY and SVGAGI. The CDR3 is made up of 15 amino acids. The CDR3 loop is CASSYDGTEGYEQYF. In DNA form, the CDR3 reads TGTGCCAGCAGTTACGATGGGACAGAGGGCTACGAGCAGTACTTC.

The V call is TRBV2, the J call TRBJ1-2; D gene unclear. V lost 4 bases and J 6 bases, leaving 18 bases between the germline ends. CDR1 is SNHLY and CDR2 is FYNNEI in the germline V gene. The CDR3 is made up of 15 amino acids. The CDR3 sequence is CASSAIRGNTDGYTF. The CDR3 DNA reads as TGTGCCAGCAGTGCCATTCGGGGAAACACGGATGGCTACACCTTC.